The 23 T cell receptor beta chains below all came from one sample that was sequenced in a study of long-term antiretroviral therapy in people with HIV. With survey level as its setting, the immunoSEQ assay was v3.0. Assay: immunoSEQ multiplex PCR; the TCRdb copy retains only in-frame clones and omits some. The sample holds approximately 33,000 clones, 70% to 90% seen once. The sample was unsorted PBMCs, taken 0.8 years before starting antiretroviral therapy. The receptors were gathered from a man between 18 and 35 years old with HIV.

The chain combines TRBV29-1 with TRBJ2-7; 12 positions agree with TRBD1. The CDR3 runs 14 residues. V lost 3 bases, J lost 5 bases, and 5 bases stayed unmatched. Germline values: CDR1 SQVTM, CDR2 ANQGSEA. The CDR3 reads CSVDVGTGGHEQYF. CDR3 in DNA: TGCAGCGTTGATGTAGGGACAGGGGGCCACGAGCAGTACTTC.

The chain joins TRBV2 to TRBJ2-7, with D hard to call. CDR1 and CDR2 (germline): SNHLY, FYNNEI. V was pared by 8 bases and J by 2 bases, with 16 bases between. CDR3 length equals 14 residues. CDR3 amino acids: CASSLHGTTYEQYF. The CDR3 DNA reads as TGTGCCAGCTCCCTCCACGGCACGACCTACGAGCAGTACTTC.

V gene TRBV11-2 combines with J gene TRBJ2-2; TRBD2 matches at 7 bases. The CDR3 has 13 amino acids. Looked up from germline, CDR1 is SGHAT and CDR2 is FQNNGV. J lost 7 bases, V lost 5 bases, and 4 bases had no gene match. CDR3 residues: CASSLGEGGELFF. The CDR3 DNA is TGTGCCAGCAGCCTGGGGGAGGGCGGGGAGCTGTTTTTT.

J is TRBJ2-3 and V is TRBV4-2; 8 bases map to TRBD2. Germline assignment: CDR1 LGHNA and CDR2 YNFKEQ. V dropped 4 bases and J dropped 5; count of bases not matched to a gene: 5. This CDR3 contains 14 residues. The CDR3 DNA follows: TGTGCCAGCAGCCTCGGGGGGGCAGGAGATACGCAGTATTTT. Translation gives CASSLGGAGDTQYF.

The chain carries TRBV25-1 and TRBJ2-5, with a weak D call TRBD2 (6 bases). Trimming took 3 bases from V and 5 from J, leaving 13 bases between them. Germline V gene sequence: CDR1 MGHDK, CDR2 SYGVNS. The CDR3 has 14 amino acids. CDR3 residues: CASSDPRRGETQYF. DNA of the CDR3: TGTGCCAGCAGTGATCCCCGCCGGGGGGAGACCCAGTACTTC.

The V and J genes are TRBV7-2 and TRBJ2-7, with 11 bases lining up with TRBD2. The CDR3 is made up of 16 amino acids. The V and J ends lost 5 bases and 6 bases, in that order; junction bases with no gene match: 12. Germline values: CDR1 SGHTA, CDR2 FQGNSA. The DNA of the CDR3 is TGTGCCAGCAGCCCACTAGCGGGAGTAGGTGGGTCCGAGCAGTACTTC. Translating it yields CASSPLAGVGGSEQYF.

This clone was detected once. This chain joins TRBV14 and TRBJ2-1, with D uncertain. V shed 3 bases and J shed 5 bases, with 14 bases lying between them. The CDR3 extends over 15 amino acids. Looked up from germline, CDR1 is SGHDN and CDR2 is FVKESK. CDR3 loop: CASSQLLGFDNEQFF. The CDR3 DNA is TGTGCCAGCAGCCAGTTGTTGGGTTTTGACAATGAGCAGTTCTTC.

This sequence joins TRBV9 and TRBJ2-7, with D perhaps given as TRBD1 or TRBD2 (5 bases each). Germline V gene sequence: CDR1 SGDLS, CDR2 YYNGEE. This CDR3 is 16 amino acids long. The V end was cut by 0 bases, the J end by 1 base, with 14 bases between. The CDR3 nucleotides read TGTGCCAGCAGCGTAGGGGACGGGGATTGGTCCTACGAGCAGTACTTC. Translating it yields CASSVGDGDWSYEQYF.

V gene TRBV5-4 combines with J gene TRBJ1-6, with TRBD1 matching over 7 bases. After removal of 5 bases from V and 9 bases from J, the junction contained 20 bases not matched to a gene. Germline CDR1 reads SGHNT; CDR2 reads YYREEE (reference sequence). The CDR3 is 18 amino acids. Here the CDR3 DNA reads TGTGCCAGCAGTTTAGGATTACAGGGGCTGGGGAGTTTTTCACCCCTCCACTTT. Amino acids: CASSLGLQGLGSFSPLHF.

This clone was observed once. This chain links TRBV19 with TRBJ1-4; no reliable D call. CDR3 length equals 15 residues. The V gene lost 6 bases and the J gene lost 0 bases, with 11 bases spanning the gap. Per germline, CDR1 LNHDA and CDR2 SQIVND (reference sequence). The CDR3 spells CASRDSTTTNEKLFF. The CDR3, as DNA: TGTGCCAGTAGGGATTCGACAACAACTAATGAAAAACTGTTTTTT.

The chain employs TRBV5-1 and TRBJ2-7; no firm D call. Germline-derived CDR1 and CDR2 are SGHRS and YFSETQ. Between the trimmed V and J ends, which lost 4 bases and 5 bases, there was a span of 10 bases. This CDR3 spans 12 amino acids. CDR3 nucleotides: TGCGCCAGCAGCCCTGGTCTGGACGAGCAGTACTTC. Its translation is CASSPGLDEQYF.

The rearrangement joins TRBV5-6 to TRBJ2-7; D not certain. Germline CDR1 is SGHDT and CDR2 is YYEEEE. The CDR3 contains 15 residues. Between the trimmed V and J ends, which lost 2 bases and 1 base, there was a span of 13 bases. The CDR3 coding sequence is TGTGCCAGCAGCTTTTTTTCAGATGCTTCCTACGAGCAGTACTTC. This sequence encodes CASSFFSDASYEQYF.

The V call is TRBV13, the J call TRBJ1-1; D not certain. This CDR3 is 13 amino acids long. Germline values: CDR1 PRHDT, CDR2 FYEKMQ (reference sequence). V was shortened by 1 base and J by 9 bases, with 12 bases between the two germline ends. In DNA form, the CDR3 reads TGTGCCAGCAGCTTAGTAGGGAATGAGAAAGCTTTCTTT. It yields the protein CASSLVGNEKAFF.

This sequence joins TRBV4-3 and TRBJ1-2; maybe TRBD1 (5 bases). Germline V gives CDR1 LGHNA, CDR2 YSLEER. This CDR3 has 15 residues. The V and J ends lost 1 base and 6 bases respectively, with 15 bases between them. DNA for the CDR3: TGCGCCAGCAGCCAAGCCGGGGGAGCTATTAATGGCTACACCTTC. Protein: CASSQAGGAINGYTF.

V and J are TRBV19 and TRBJ2-3, with 10 bases that match TRBD2. J was trimmed by 0 bases and V by 5 bases; bases with no gene match: 2. This CDR3 comprises 15 residues. Germline V gene data show CDR1 as LNHDA and CDR2 as SQIVND (reference sequence). CDR3 residues: CASSWTSGSTDTQYF. CDR3 nucleotide sequence: TGTGCCAGTAGTTGGACTAGCGGCAGCACAGATACGCAGTATTTT. Full variable domain (rest looked up from reference TRBV19 and TRBJ2-3): DGGITQSPKYLFRKEGQNVTLSCEQNLNHDAMYWYRQDPGQGLRLIYYSQIVNDFQKGDIAEGYSVSREKKESFPLTVTSAQKNPTAFYLCASSWTSGSTDTQYFGPGTRLTVL.

This sequence joins TRBV20-1 and TRBJ2-7; D remains unclear. CDR1 is DFQATT, CDR2 SNEGSKA, per germline (reference sequence). The CDR3 length is 11 residues. V was clipped by 2 bases and J by 6 bases, with 8 bases between them. The CDR3 reads CSARRDGEQYF. The CDR3 DNA reads as TGCAGTGCTAGAAGGGATGGCGAGCAGTACTTC.

The chain is built from TRBV19 and TRBJ1-5; TRBD1 aligns across 7 bases. Unmatched junction bases numbered 9, after V lost 7 bases and J lost 0 bases. The germline gives CDR1 LNHDA, CDR2 SQIVND (reference sequence). The CDR3 covers 16 residues. The CDR3, as DNA: TGTGCCAGTAAGCAGGGGGAAGAATATAGCAATCAGCCCCAGCATTTT. Translation: CASKQGEEYSNQPQHF.

This clone was observed once. The V call is TRBV2, the J call TRBJ2-7; no definite D call. This CDR3 has 14 amino acids. V lost 7 bases to trimming and J lost 2 bases, with 15 bases between them. Germline V gene lookup returns CDR1 SNHLY and CDR2 FYNNEI. In DNA form, the CDR3 reads TGTGCCAGCACCGGCGACACGACCGCCTACGAGCAGTACTTC. Its protein product is CASTGDTTAYEQYF.

This clone was seen a handful of times. The V and J genes are TRBV7-8 and TRBJ2-2; no definite D call. Germline lookup yields CDR1 SGHVS and CDR2 FQNEAQ. CDR3 length equals 11 residues. The V gene lost 6 bases and the J gene lost 10 bases, with 9 bases spanning the gap. CDR3 residues: CASRGRTELFF. The CDR3 DNA follows: TGTGCCAGCAGAGGCCGAACGGAGCTGTTTTTT.

The chain combines TRBV6-6 with TRBJ2-2; D is possibly TRBD2 (5 bases). Germline loops: CDR1 MNHNY, CDR2 SVGAGI (reference sequence). The CDR3 totals 13 residues. With 6 bases removed from V and 5 bases from J, the gap between germline ends came to 10 bases. CDR3 amino acids: CASRAPGTGELFF. CDR3 bases: TGTGCCAGCAGGGCCCCGGGGACCGGGGAGCTGTTTTTT.

The chain is built from TRBV7-9 and TRBJ2-3, with D maybe TRBD2 (5 bases). This CDR3 comprises 14 residues. In germline, CDR1 is SEHNR, CDR2 FQNEAQ (reference sequence). The germline V and J ends were trimmed by 0 bases and 10 bases, with 14 bases remaining between them. CDR3: CASSLAPRLASQYF. CDR3 DNA sequence: TGTGCCAGCAGCTTAGCGCCTAGGCTAGCCTCGCAGTATTTT.

The rearrangement uses TRBV7-8 and TRBJ1-2; 9 bases are a match to TRBD1. Trimming removed 2 bases from V and 5 bases from J; junction bases left unmatched: 6. The CDR3 length is 15 residues. Germline CDR1 is SGHVS and CDR2 is FQNEAQ. The CDR3 spells CASSLPPGQGYGYTF. DNA of the CDR3: TGTGCCAGCAGCTTACCTCCGGGACAGGGTTATGGCTACACCTTC.

In its sample, this clone was seen once. The chain combines TRBV12-5 with TRBJ2-2; D is undetermined. Germline assignment: CDR1 LGHNT and CDR2 FRNRAP. The V end was cut by 0 bases, the J end by 4 bases, with 3 bases between. The CDR3 contains 13 residues. Here the CDR3 DNA reads TGTGCTAGTGGTTTGGTACTCACCGGGGAGCTGTTTTTT. As protein: CASGLVLTGELFF.